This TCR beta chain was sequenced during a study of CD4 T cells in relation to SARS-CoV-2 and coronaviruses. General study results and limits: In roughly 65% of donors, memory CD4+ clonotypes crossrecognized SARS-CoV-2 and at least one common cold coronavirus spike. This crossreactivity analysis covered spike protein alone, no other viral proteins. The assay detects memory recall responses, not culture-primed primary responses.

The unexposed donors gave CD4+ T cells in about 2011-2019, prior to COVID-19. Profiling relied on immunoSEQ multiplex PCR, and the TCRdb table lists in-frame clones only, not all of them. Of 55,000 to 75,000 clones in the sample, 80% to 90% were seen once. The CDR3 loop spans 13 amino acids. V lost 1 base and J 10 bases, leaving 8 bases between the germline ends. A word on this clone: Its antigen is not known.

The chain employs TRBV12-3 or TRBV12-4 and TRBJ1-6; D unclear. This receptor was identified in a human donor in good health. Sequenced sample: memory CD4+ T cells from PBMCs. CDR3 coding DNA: TGTGCCAGCAGTTTAGTAGTGGGGTCACCCCTCCACTTT. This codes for CASSLVVGSPLHF.